The source of this TCR beta chain is a study of CD8 T cells in Susac syndrome (dated by TCRdb to the late 2010s). Context from the whole study: Repertoire sequencing was used to test whether CD8+ T cell activation and differentiation in Susac syndrome was antigen driven. Clonality of the CD8+ T cell repertoire was compared between around 13 healthy donors, about 14 Susac syndrome patients and under 19 multiple sclerosis patients. Study-wide conclusions, independent of this receptor: The TCR sequencing and HLA analysis was acknowledged to have included a relatively small number of individuals.

RNA was extracted using the RNeasy kit, and about 0.45 to 1 microgram was reverse transcribed with random hexamers. TCR beta CDR3 regions were amplified with the immunoSEQ multiplex PCR assay covering 54 Vbeta and 13 Jbeta segments. PCR amplification bias was corrected by using a synthetic template baseline for primer optimization and computational correction. Turning to the authors' computational methods: Reads were assigned to V, D and J genes according to IMGT and analyzed in immunoSEQ Analyzer, with only productive sequences retained. Clonality was computed as one minus Shannon entropy normalized by log2 of the number of productive unique sequences. Public and private clones were assessed among the 100 most prevalent clones of each patient and control. Clones were defined as Susac-specific if absent from the healthy and MS cohorts, from over a thousand published viral clones and from other ImmuneACCESS disease sequences. TCRdb trimmed the raw reads at Q25, called clones with MiXCR and kept productive beta chains. When rows share a CDR3 protein, they turn into one entry using the most common DNA and genes. TCRdb assigned the V and J calls; the authors' analysis was not used. Recorded for this sample are around 170,000 distinct CDR3 sequences; approximately 95% of them occurred a single time. The leading ten clones occupy 0.15% to 0.2% of the sample.

High-throughput TCR beta sequencing profiled peripheral blood CD8+ and CD4+ T cells from healthy donors, Susac syndrome patients and multiple sclerosis patients. The multiple sclerosis controls were treatment-naive patients who had stable or active relapsing-remitting disease and met the revised McDonald criteria. Bulk CD8+ and CD4+ T cells were purified by magnetic negative isolation, while CD8+ TEMRA cells were enriched using FACS. Blood was drawn into EDTA tubes, processed within 24 hours, and PBMCs were isolated by density gradient centrifugation. PBMCs intended for TCR sequencing were cryopreserved in liquid nitrogen and thawed later in a water bath at 37 degrees C. The sorted or isolated CD4+, CD8+ and CD8+ TEMRA cells reached a purity of at least 90%. Relative to germline, V is missing 5 bases and J is missing 1 base, with 7 bases of the junction outside any gene match. The germline V gene (reference sequence) gives CDR1 as SEHNR and CDR2 as FQNEAQ. Including the terminal cysteine and phenylalanine, the CDR3 comprises 16 residues. Of all the DNA, just the CDR3 is kept, 48 bases in frame from base 1.

Notes on this clonotype: Its antigen remains undetermined. No base quality values were provided; no much bigger clone lies one nucleotide off.

Recombination joined TRBV7-9 with TRBJ2-3; the junction holds 9 bases that match TRBD1. Sequencing used CD8+ T cells from PBMCs. This TCR came from a human donor with multiple sclerosis. The CDR3 has the sequence CASSPQGQGGTDTQYF. The nucleotide sequence is TGTGCCAGCAGCCCCCAGGGACAGGGAGGCACAGATACGCAGTATTTT.